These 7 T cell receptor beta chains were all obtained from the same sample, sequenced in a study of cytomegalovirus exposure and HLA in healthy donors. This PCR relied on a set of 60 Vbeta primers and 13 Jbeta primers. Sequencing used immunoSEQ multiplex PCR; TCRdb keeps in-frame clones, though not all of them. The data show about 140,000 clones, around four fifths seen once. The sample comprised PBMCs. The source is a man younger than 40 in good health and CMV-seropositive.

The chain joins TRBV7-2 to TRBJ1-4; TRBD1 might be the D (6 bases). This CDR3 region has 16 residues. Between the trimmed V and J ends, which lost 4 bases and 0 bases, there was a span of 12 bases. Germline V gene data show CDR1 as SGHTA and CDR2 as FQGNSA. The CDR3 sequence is CASSSRQEPTNEKLFF. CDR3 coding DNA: TGTGCCAGCAGCTCCCGACAGGAACCAACTAATGAAAAACTGTTTTTT. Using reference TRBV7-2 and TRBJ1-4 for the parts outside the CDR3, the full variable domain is GAGVSQSPSNKVTEKGKDVELRCDPISGHTALYWYRQSLGQGLEFLIYFQGNSAPDKSGLPSDRFSAERTGGSVSTLTIQRTQQEDSAVYLCASSSRQEPTNEKLFFGSGTQLSVL.

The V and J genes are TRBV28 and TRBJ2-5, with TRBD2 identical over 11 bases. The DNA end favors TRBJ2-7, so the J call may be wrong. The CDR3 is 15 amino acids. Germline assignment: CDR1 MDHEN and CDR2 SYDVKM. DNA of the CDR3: TGTGCCAGCAGTTCCTTAGCGGGAGGGCTCTACGAGCAGTACTTC. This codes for CASSSLAGGLYEQYF.

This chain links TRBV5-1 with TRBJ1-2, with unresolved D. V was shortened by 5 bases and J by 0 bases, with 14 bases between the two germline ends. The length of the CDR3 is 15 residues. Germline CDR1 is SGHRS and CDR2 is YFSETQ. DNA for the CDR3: TGCGCCAGCAGGTGGAGTGAAGAAGCTAACTATGGCTACACCTTC. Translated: CASRWSEEANYGYTF.

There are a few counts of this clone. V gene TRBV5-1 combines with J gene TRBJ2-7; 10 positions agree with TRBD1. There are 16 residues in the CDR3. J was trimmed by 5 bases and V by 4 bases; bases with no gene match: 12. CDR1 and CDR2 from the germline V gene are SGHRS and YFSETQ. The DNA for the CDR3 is TGCGCCAGCAGCCTCGCACCCGGGACAGGGGACAACGAGCAGTACTTC. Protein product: CASSLAPGTGDNEQYF. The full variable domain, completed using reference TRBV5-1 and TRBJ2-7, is KAGVTQTPRYLIKTRGQQVTLSCSPISGHRSVSWYQQTPGQGLQFLFEYFSETQRNKGNFPGRFSGRQFSNSRSEMNVSTLELGDSALYLCASSLAPGTGDNEQYFGPGTRLTVT.

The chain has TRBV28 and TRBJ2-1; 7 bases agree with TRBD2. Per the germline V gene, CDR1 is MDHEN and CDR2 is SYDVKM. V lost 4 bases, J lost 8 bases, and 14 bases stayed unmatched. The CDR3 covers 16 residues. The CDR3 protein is CASSSAGVAVRDEQFF. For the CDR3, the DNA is TGTGCCAGCAGTTCCGCGGGGGTAGCGGTGCGTGATGAGCAGTTCTTC.

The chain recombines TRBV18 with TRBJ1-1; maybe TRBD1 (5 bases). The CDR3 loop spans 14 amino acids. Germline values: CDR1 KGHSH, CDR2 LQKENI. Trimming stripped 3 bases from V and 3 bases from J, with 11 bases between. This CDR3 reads CASSPNGADTEAFF. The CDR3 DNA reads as TGTGCCAGCTCACCTAATGGGGCCGACACTGAAGCTTTCTTT. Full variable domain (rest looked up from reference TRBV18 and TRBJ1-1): NAGVMQNPRHLVRRRGQEARLRCSPMKGHSHVYWYRQLPEEGLKFMVYLQKENIIDESGMPKERFSAEFPKEGPSILRIQQVVRGDSAAYFCASSPNGADTEAFFGQGTRLTVV.

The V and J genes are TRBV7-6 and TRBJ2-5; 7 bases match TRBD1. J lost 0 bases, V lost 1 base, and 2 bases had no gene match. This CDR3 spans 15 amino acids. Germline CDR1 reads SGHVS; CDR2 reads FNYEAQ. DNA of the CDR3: TGTGCCAGCAGCTTAGTGGACAGGAACCAAGAGACCCAGTACTTC. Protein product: CASSLVDRNQETQYF.